These 14 T cell receptor beta chains share one sample of origin, sequenced in a study of neoadjuvant nivolumab and ipilimumab in lung cancer. TCRdb's table, derived via immunoSEQ multiplex PCR, lists solely in-frame clones and lacks some. The profile shows some 30,000 clones, about nine tenths of them singletons. This sample comprised peripheral blood, obtained after neoadjuvant nivolumab, alone or with ipilimumab, at or shortly before surgery. These receptor sequences come from an adult with non-small cell lung cancer.

The CDR3 region has the DNA TGTGCCAGCAGCTTAGAACGGATATCGGGGGAGCTGTTTTTT. It encodes CASSLERISGELFF. The genes are TRBV7-2 and TRBJ2-2; no definite D call. V lost 1 base and J lost 8, with 11 bases in between. The CDR3 sequence is 14 residues long. Germline values: CDR1 SGHTA, CDR2 FQGNSA.

This chain connects TRBV5-1 to TRBJ2-2; the D is unclear. Germline lookup yields CDR1 SGHRS and CDR2 YFSETQ. The V end lost 1 base, the J end lost 1 base, and 11 bases lay between the germline ends. The CDR3 is made up of 16 amino acids. The chain's CDR3 is CASSLSPGRNTGELFF. The CDR3 DNA reads TGCGCCAGCAGCTTGAGCCCTGGACGGAACACCGGGGAGCTGTTTTTT. Supplemented by reference TRBV5-1 and TRBJ2-2, the full variable domain reads KAGVTQTPRYLIKTRGQQVTLSCSPISGHRSVSWYQQTPGQGLQFLFEYFSETQRNKGNFPGRFSGRQFSNSRSEMNVSTLELGDSALYLCASSLSPGRNTGELFFGEGSRLTVL.

The gene calls are TRBV18 and TRBJ1-2; 11 nucleotides agree with TRBD1. V lost 0 bases, J lost 0 bases, and 6 bases stayed unmatched. Germline V gene lookup returns CDR1 KGHSH and CDR2 LQKENI. This CDR3 region has 18 residues. The DNA of the CDR3 is TGTGCCAGCTCACCACCTGGGACAGGGGGAAGGGCTAACTATGGCTACACCTTC. Protein product: CASSPPGTGGRANYGYTF.

This chain links TRBV20-1 with TRBJ1-4; D gene uncertain. The CDR3 totals 11 residues. Germline V lookup: CDR1 DFQATT, CDR2 SNEGSKA (reference sequence). Trimming shortened V by 3 bases and J by 8 bases, and 7 bases separated the two germline ends. CDR3 nucleotides: TGCAGTGCTAGCCGGTGGGAAAAACTGTTTTTT. It encodes CSASRWEKLFF.

V usage is TRBV6-1 and J usage is TRBJ2-2; TRBD1 might be the D (5 bases). The V and J ends lost 6 bases and 6 bases respectively, with 11 bases between them. The CDR3 has 13 residues. Germline loops: CDR1 MNHNS, CDR2 SASEGT. The CDR3 loop reads CASSRIGAGELFF. The CDR3 coding sequence is TGTGCCAGCAGCCGAATAGGGGCCGGGGAGCTGTTTTTT.

The chain has TRBV5-1 and TRBJ2-7; D not certain. Trimming stripped 3 bases from V and 4 bases from J, with 5 bases between. This CDR3 region has 11 residues. Germline CDR1 reads SGHRS; CDR2 reads YFSETQ. The CDR3 DNA is TGCGCCAGCAGCTCAGAATACGAGCAGTACTTC. As protein: CASSSEYEQYF.

The genes are TRBV2 and TRBJ2-1, with D hard to call. This CDR3 is 13 amino acids long. The V end lost 7 bases, the J end lost 6 bases, and 13 bases lay between the germline ends. Germline V CDR1 and CDR2: SNHLY, FYNNEI. This CDR3 reads CASTPYLGNEQFF. The CDR3 DNA is TGTGCCAGCACTCCCTATCTGGGCAATGAGCAGTTCTTC.

The chain uses TRBV7-9 and TRBJ1-2; no firm D call. V was shortened by 3 bases and J by 2 bases, with 10 bases between the two germline ends. The CDR3 has 14 residues. Per germline, CDR1 SEHNR and CDR2 FQNEAQ (reference sequence). CDR3 in amino acids: CASSLEVANYGYTF. CDR3 nucleotide sequence: TGTGCCAGCAGCTTGGAGGTTGCCAACTATGGCTACACCTTC.

This chain links TRBV11-2 with TRBJ1-2; unclear D gene. Germline V gives CDR1 SGHAT, CDR2 FQNNGV. V was cut by 11 bases and J by 2 bases, with 15 bases left in between. CDR3 length: 13 residues. This CDR3 reads CARPGRRNYGYTF. Here the CDR3 DNA reads TGTGCCCGACCTGGGCGCAGAAACTATGGCTACACCTTC.

The chain has TRBV9 and TRBJ2-1; D unresolved. The CDR3 runs to 15 residues. CDR1 is SGDLS and CDR2 is YYNGEE in the germline V gene. Trimming pared 0 bases from V and 0 bases from J, leaving 7 bases between. The CDR3 here is CASSVGQSSYNEQFF. CDR3 bases: TGTGCCAGCAGCGTAGGGCAGAGCTCCTACAATGAGCAGTTCTTC.

This chain uses TRBV14 with TRBJ2-7; tentatively, D is TRBD1 (6 bases). V gave up 0 bases and J gave up 3 bases, with 18 bases separating them. CDR1 is SGHDN, CDR2 FVKESK, per germline. This CDR3 is 17 amino acids long. The CDR3 is CASSQEVWQGRGYEQYF. Here the CDR3 DNA reads TGTGCCAGCAGCCAAGAGGTCTGGCAGGGGAGAGGCTACGAGCAGTACTTC.

The V and J genes are TRBV29-1 and TRBJ1-2, with TRBD1 matching over 7 bases. In germline, CDR1 is SQVTM, CDR2 ANQGSEA. The CDR3 is 13 residues long. J gave up 6 bases and V 2 bases, and 6 bases lay outside the gene matches. The CDR3 here is CSVETTQGNGYTF. DNA for the CDR3: TGCAGCGTTGAAACCACACAGGGGAATGGCTACACCTTC. Supplemented by reference TRBV29-1 and TRBJ1-2, the full variable domain reads SAVISQKPSRDICQRGTSLTIQCQVDSQVTMMFWYRQQPGQSLTLIATANQGSEATYESGFVIDKFPISRPNLTFSTLTVSNMSPEDSSIYLCSVETTQGNGYTFGSGTRLTVV.

V and J are TRBV7-8 and TRBJ1-1, with D possibly TRBD1 on 6 matching bases. Trimming left V 5 bases short and J 0 bases short, with 13 bases between. The length of the CDR3 is 15 residues. Germline V gives CDR1 SGHVS, CDR2 FQNEAQ. The CDR3 sequence is CASSLGGSMNTEAFF. The CDR3 coding sequence is TGTGCCAGCAGCCTAGGGGGTTCGATGAACACTGAAGCTTTCTTT.

The chain has TRBV28 and TRBJ1-2; 10 positions agree with TRBD1. Per germline, CDR1 MDHEN and CDR2 SYDVKM. With V trimmed by 7 bases and J by 4 bases, 6 bases remained unmatched. The CDR3 is made up of 14 amino acids. DNA of the CDR3: TGTGCCAGCACCCGACAGGGGGCGAGCTATGGCTACACCTTC. The encoded protein is CASTRQGASYGYTF.